The 6 T cell receptor beta chains below all came from one sample that was sequenced in a study of blood T cell repertoires in COVID-19. Libraries were prepared by immunoSEQ multiplex PCR; TCRdb keeps only in-frame clonotypes and omits some of them. The data contain about 160,000 clones, 85% to 95% of them singletons. The source material was peripheral blood. These receptor sequences come from a woman aged 60-70 years with COVID-19, enrolled during active disease.

V is TRBV12-5 and J is TRBJ1-1; D is unresolved. The CDR3 has 13 residues. Trimming stripped 0 bases from V and 1 base from J, with 3 bases between. Germline CDR1 LGHNT, CDR2 FRNRAP. The CDR3 reads CASGLVANTEAFF. CDR3 in DNA: TGTGCTAGTGGTTTGGTAGCGAACACTGAAGCTTTCTTT.

This chain uses TRBV10-3 with TRBJ1-1; D perhaps matches TRBD1 (6 bases). This CDR3 contains 14 residues. CDR1 and CDR2 (germline): ENHRY, SYGVKD. V was shortened by 6 bases and J by 6 bases, with 17 bases between the two germline ends. DNA of the CDR3: TGTGCCATCAGCCCCCGGGACACGGGTTCTGAAGCTTTCTTT. Translated: CAISPRDTGSEAFF.

The rearrangement uses TRBV6-5 and TRBJ1-1; possibly TRBD1 for D (6 bases). The germline V gene has CDR1 MNHEY and CDR2 SVGAGI. The V gene lost 2 bases and the J gene lost 0 bases, with 10 bases spanning the gap. This CDR3 contains 15 residues. The CDR3 here is CASSYAQGLNTEAFF. CDR3 in DNA: TGTGCCAGCAGTTACGCACAGGGTTTGAACACTGAAGCTTTCTTT.

The chain joins TRBV7-9 to TRBJ1-2, with a possible D match to TRBD1 (5 bases). The CDR3 loop spans 14 amino acids. V dropped 8 bases and J dropped 4 bases, with 17 bases sitting between them. Germline V lookup: CDR1 SEHNR, CDR2 FQNEAQ (reference sequence). The CDR3 DNA is TGTGCCAGCGTGGAGGGGTGGAATTCCTATGGCTACACCTTC. It is translated as CASVEGWNSYGYTF.

V usage is TRBV18 and J usage is TRBJ2-1, with 16 bases identical to TRBD2. The ends lost 3 bases at V and 15 bases at J; junction bases unmatched: 5. Per germline, CDR1 KGHSH and CDR2 LQKENI. The CDR3 spans 14 residues. The CDR3 sequence is CASSPGTSGGASFF. DNA for the CDR3: TGTGCCAGCTCACCCGGGACTAGCGGGGGGGCCTCGTTCTTC.

This rearrangement joins TRBV18 to TRBJ2-1; 8 nucleotides align to TRBD2. The trim removed 2 bases at V and 9 bases at J, leaving 12 bases unmatched. The CDR3 consists of 16 residues. Germline V gives CDR1 KGHSH, CDR2 LQKENI. The CDR3 nucleotides read TGTGCCAGCTCACCAGCCGGGCGGGGGGCTGGTACTGAGCAGTTCTTC. Its protein product is CASSPAGRGAGTEQFF.